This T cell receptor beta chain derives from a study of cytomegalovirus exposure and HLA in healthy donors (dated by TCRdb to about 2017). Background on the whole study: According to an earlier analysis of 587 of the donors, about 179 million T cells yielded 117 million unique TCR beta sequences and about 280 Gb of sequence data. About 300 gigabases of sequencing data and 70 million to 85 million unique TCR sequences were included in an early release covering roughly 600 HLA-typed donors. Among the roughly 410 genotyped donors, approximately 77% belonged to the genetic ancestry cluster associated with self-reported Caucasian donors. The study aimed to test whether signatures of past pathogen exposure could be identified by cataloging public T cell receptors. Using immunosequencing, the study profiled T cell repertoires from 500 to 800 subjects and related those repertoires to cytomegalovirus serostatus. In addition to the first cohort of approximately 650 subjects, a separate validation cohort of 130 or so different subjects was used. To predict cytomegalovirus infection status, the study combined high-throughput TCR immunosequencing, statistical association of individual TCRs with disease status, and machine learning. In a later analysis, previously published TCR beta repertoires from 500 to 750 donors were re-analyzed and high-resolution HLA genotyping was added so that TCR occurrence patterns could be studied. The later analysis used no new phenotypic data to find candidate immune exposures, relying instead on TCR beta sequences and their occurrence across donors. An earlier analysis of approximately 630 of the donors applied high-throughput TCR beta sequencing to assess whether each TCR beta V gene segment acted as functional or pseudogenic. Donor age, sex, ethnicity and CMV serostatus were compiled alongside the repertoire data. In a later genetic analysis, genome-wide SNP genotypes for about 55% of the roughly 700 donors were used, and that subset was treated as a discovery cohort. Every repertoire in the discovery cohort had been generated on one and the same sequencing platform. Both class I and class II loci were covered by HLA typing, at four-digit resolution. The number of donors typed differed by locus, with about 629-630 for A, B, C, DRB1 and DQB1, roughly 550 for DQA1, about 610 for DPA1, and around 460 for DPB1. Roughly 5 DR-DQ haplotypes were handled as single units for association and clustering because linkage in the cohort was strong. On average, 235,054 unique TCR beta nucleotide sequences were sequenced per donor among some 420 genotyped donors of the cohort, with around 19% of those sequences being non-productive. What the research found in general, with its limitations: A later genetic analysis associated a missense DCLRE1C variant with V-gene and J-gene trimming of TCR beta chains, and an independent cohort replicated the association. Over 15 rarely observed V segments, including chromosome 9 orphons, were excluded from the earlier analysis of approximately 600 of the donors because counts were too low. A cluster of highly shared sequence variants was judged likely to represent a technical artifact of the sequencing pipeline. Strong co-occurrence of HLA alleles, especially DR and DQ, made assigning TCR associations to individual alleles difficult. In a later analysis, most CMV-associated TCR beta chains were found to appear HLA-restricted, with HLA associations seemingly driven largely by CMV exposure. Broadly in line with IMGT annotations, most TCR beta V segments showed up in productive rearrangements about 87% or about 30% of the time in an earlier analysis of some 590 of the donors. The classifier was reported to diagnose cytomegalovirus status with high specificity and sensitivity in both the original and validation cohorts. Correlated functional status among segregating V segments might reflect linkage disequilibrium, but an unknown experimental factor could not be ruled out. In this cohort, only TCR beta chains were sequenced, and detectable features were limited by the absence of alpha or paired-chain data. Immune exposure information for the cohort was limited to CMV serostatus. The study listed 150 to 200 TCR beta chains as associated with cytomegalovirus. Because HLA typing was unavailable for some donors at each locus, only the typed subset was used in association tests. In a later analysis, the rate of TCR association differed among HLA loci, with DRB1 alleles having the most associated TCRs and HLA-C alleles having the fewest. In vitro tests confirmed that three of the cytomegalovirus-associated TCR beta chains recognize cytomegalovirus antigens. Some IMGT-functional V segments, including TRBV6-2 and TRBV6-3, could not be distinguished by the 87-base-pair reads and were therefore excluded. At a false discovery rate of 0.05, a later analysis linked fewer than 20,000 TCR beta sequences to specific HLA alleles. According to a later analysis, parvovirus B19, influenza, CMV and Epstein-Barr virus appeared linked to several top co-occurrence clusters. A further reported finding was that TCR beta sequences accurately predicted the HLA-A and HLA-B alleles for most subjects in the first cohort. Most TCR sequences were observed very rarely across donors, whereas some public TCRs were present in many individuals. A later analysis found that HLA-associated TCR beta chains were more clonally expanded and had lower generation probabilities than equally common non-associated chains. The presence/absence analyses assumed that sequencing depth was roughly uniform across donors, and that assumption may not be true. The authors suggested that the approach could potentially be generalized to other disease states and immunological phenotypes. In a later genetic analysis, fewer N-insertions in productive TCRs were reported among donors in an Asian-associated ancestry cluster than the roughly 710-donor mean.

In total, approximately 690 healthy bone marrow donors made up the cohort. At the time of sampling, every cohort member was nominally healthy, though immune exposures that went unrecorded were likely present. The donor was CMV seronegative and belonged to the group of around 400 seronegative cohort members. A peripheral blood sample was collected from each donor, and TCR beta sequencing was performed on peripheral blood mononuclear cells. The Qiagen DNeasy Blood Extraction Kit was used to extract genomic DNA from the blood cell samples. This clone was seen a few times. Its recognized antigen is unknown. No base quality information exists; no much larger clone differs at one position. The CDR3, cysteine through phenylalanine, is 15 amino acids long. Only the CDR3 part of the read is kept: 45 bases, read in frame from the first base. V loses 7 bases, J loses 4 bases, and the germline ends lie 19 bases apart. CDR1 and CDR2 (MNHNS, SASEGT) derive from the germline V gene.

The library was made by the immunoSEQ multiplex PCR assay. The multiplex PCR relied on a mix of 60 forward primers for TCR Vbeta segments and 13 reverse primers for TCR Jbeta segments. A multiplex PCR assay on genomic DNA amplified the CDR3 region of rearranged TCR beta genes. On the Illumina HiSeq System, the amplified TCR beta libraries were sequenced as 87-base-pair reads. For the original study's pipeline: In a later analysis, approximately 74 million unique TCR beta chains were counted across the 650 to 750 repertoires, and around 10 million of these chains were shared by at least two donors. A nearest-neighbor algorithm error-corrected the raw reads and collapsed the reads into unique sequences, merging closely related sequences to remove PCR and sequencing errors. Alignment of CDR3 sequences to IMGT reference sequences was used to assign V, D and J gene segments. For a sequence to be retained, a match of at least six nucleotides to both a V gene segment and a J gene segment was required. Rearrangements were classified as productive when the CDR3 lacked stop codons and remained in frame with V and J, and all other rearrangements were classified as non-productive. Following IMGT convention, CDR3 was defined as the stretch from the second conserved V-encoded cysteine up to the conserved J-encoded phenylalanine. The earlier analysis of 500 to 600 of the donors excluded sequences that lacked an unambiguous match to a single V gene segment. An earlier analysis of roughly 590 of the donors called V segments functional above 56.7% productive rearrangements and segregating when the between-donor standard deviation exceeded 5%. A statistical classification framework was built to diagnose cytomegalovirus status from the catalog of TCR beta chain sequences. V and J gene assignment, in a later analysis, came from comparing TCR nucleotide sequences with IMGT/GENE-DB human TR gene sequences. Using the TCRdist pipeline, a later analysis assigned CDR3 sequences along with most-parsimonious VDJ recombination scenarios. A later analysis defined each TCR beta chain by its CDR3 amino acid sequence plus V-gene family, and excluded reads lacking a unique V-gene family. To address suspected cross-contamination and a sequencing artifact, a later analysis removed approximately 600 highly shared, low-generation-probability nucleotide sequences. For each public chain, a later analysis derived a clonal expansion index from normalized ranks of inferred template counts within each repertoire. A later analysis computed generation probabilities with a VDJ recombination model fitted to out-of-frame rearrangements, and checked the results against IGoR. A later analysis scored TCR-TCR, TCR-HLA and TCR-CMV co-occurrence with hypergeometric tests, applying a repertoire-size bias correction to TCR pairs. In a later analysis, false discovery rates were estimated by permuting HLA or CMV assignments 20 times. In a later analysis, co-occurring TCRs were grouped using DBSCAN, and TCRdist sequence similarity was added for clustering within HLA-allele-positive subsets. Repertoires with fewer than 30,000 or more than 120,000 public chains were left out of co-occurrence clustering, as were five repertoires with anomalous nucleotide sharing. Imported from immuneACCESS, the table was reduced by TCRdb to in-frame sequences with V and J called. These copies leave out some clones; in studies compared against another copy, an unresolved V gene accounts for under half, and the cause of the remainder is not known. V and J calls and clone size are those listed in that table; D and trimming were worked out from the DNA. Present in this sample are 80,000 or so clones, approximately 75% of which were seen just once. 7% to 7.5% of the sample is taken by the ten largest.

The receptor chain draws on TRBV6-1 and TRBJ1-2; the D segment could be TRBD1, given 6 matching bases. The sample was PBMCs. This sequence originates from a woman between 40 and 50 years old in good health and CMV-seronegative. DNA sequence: TGTGCCAGCATCTCCAGGGGAACCTACTTCTATGGCTACACCTTC. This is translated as CASISRGTYFYGYTF.